This T cell receptor beta chain was captured by sequencing in a study of T cell responses to AZD1222 COVID-19 vaccine listed by TCRdb under 2021. At the level of the whole study: AZD1222 recipients with second doses at about 4 weeks or about 12 weeks were pooled, because spike-specific TCR depth and breadth did not differ between schedules. Trial participants were enrolled into age subgroups of 18-55, 56-69 and 70-plus years, which contained approximately 150, 30 and 60 TCR-sequenced participants, respectively. TCR sequencing was performed for 230 to 250 trial participants, of whom around 200 were given two doses of AZD1222 and around 25 were given two doses of MenACWY control vaccine. Broad study findings and their caveats: In the small 56-69-year group, the increase in depth fell short of significance, most likely because of low power. Conclusions about previously exposed vaccinees were limited because only six or seven AZD1222 recipients were SARS-CoV-2 seropositive at baseline. Nearly half of unique spike-specific TCRs reportedly recognized epitopes outside regions mutated in the B.1.351 and B.1.1.7 variants. Participants were mostly white British, with more females than males. The authors suggested clonal diversity may have been underestimated. CD4 TCRs associated with the vaccine covered the entire spike protein, and the dominant responses were in regions 160-218 and 743-854. Because no samples from the day 14 peak response were available, repertoires could be characterized only after the peak T cell response. A significant rise in spike-specific TCR breadth and depth was observed after two AZD1222 doses relative to day 0 and relative to MenACWY recipients.

The CDR3 regions of human TCRbeta chains were subjected to immunosequencing. The original pipeline was this. Repertoire TCRs were checked for matches against a reference library of SARS-CoV-2-specific TCRs that had been generated using the MIRA antigen-specificity platform. Breadth was defined as the fraction of unique TCRs that were SARS-CoV-2-associated. Depth was defined as the fraction of total T cells that were SARS-CoV-2-associated. Using the MIRA data, each spike-specific TCR was mapped to the spike region that the TCR reacts to and placed in a CD4 or CD8 class. Log10-transformed breadth and depth values were compared by one-way ANOVA with Sidak's multiple comparisons tests. What TCRdb holds here is the immuneACCESS table cut down to in-frame rearrangements. Part of the clones is not present; checked against another copy, under half of the missing clones reflect an unresolved V gene, and the others are unexplained. D and trimming come from the DNA, and the V and J calls and clone size come from that table. The sample includes some 160,000 clones, with around 92% observed a single time. Of the sample, more than 0.8% is held by the ten largest clones.

Taken with the paper, the label for time point translates to: baseline before first vaccination. Vaccinee samples came from UK trials COV001 and COV002, including a single-blind randomized controlled phase 2/3 trial of AZD1222 (ChAdOx1 nCoV-19) in healthy adults. Trial participant PBMC samples were collected at day 0 and day 28 after the second dose for TCRbeta chain sequencing. In regard to this clone: It lacks a known antigen. No base qualities exist here, and no much larger clone lies one base off it. Other DNA sequences in the same sample also yield this CDR3.

The germline V gene specifies SGHTA as CDR1 and FQGNSA as CDR2. From cysteine to phenylalanine, the CDR3 is 11 amino acids long. Only the CDR3 DNA stays, 33 bases, in frame from base 1. V is cut by 5 bases and J by 5 bases, and the space between the germline ends is 6 bases. This receptor was taken from an adult in good health. The rearranged chain carries TRBV7-2 and TRBJ2-5; the D gene cannot be resolved reliably. The sequenced sample was peripheral blood, obtained on day 0 of AZD1222 vaccination. The CDR3 has the sequence CASSLYETQYF. Read as DNA, the sequence is TGTGCCAGCAGCCTGTACGAGACCCAGTACTTC. The full variable domain, with segments outside the CDR3 supplied by the reference TRBV7-2 and TRBJ2-5 proteins, appears as GAGVSQSPSNKVTEKGKDVELRCDPISGHTALYWYRQSLGQGLEFLIYFQGNSAPDKSGLPSDRFSAERTGGSVSTLTIQRTQQEDSAVYLCASSLYETQYFGPGTRLLVL.